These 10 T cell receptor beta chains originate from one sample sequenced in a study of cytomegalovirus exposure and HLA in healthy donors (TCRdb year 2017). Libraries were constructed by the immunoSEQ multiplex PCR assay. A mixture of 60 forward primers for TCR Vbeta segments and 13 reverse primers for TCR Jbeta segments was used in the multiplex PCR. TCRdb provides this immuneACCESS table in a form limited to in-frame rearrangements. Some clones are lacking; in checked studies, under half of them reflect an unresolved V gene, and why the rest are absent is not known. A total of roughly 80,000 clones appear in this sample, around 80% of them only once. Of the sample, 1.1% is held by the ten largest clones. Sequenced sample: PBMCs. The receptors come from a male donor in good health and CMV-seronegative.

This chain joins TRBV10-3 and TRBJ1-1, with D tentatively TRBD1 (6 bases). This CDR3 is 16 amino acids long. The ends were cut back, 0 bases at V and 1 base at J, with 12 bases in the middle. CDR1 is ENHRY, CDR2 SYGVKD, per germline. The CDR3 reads CAISESIGQPNTEAFF. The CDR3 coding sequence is TGTGCCATCAGTGAGTCGATAGGACAGCCGAACACTGAAGCTTTCTTT.

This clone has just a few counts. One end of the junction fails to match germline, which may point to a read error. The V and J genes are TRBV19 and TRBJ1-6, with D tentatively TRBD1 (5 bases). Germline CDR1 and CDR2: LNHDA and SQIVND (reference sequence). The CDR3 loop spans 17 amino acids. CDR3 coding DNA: TGTGCCAGTAGGGGGCAAGGTAGCCGGAACTATAATTCACCCCTCAACTTT. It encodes CASRGQGSRNYNSPLNF.

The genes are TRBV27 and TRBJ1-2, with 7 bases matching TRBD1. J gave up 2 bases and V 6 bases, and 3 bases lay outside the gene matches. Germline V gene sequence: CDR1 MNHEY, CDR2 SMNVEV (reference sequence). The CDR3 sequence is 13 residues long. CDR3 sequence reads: CASSTTGNYGYTF. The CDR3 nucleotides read TGTGCCAGCAGCACGACAGGGAACTATGGCTACACCTTC.

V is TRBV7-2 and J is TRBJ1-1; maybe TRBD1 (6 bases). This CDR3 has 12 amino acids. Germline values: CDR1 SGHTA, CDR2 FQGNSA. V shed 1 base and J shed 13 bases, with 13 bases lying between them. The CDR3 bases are TGTGCCAGCAGCTTAGTAGAAGACAGGTTTTTCTTT. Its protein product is CASSLVEDRFFF.

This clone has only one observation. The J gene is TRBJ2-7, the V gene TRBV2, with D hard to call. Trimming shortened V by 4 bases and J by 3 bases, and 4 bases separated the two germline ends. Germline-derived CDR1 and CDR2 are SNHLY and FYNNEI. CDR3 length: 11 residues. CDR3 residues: CASSVNYEQYF. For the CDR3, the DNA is TGTGCCAGCAGTGTTAACTACGAGCAGTACTTC.

CDR3 region: CSAARRGGRTGELFF. Here the CDR3 DNA reads TGCAGCGCGGCCCGGCGGGGGGGCCGCACCGGGGAGCTGTTTTTT. V and J are TRBV29-1 and TRBJ2-2; 9 nucleotides agree with TRBD2. CDR3 length equals 15 residues. From germline, CDR1 is SQVTM and CDR2 ANQGSEA. V lost 7 bases to trimming and J lost 4 bases; unmatched junction nucleotides: 10.

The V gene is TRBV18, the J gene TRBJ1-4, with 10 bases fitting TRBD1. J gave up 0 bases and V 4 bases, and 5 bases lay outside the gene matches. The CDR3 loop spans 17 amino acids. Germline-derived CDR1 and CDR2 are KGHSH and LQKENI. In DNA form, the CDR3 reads TGTGCCAGCTCACGGGGACAGGGGAGTGCAACTAATGAAAAACTGTTTTTT. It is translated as CASSRGQGSATNEKLFF.

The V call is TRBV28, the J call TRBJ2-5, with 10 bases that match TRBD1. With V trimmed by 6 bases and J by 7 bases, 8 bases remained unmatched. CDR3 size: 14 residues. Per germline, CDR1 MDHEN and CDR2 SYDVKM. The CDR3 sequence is CASRTGQGLATQYF. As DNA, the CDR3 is TGTGCCAGCAGGACGGGACAGGGGCTCGCGACCCAGTACTTC.

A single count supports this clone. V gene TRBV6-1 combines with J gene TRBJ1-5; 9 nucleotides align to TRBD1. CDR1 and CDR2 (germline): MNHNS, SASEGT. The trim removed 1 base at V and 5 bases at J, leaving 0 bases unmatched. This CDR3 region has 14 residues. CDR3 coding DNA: TGTGCCAGCAGTGAAGACAGGGGGCATCAGCCCCAGCATTTT. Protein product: CASSEDRGHQPQHF.

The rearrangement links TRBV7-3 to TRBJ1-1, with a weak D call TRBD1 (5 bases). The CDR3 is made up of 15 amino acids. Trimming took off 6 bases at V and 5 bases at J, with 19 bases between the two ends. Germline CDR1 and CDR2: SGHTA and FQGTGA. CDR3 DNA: TGTGCCAGCAGACTAAACTCGGTGGGGCTTACTGAAGCTTTCTTT. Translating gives CASRLNSVGLTEAFF. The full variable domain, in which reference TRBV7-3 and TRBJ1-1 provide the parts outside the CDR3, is GAGVSQTPSNKVTEKGKYVELRCDPISGHTALYWYRQSLGQGPEFLIYFQGTGAADDSGLPNDRFFAVRPEGSVSTLKIQRTERGDSAVYLCASRLNSVGLTEAFFGQGTRLTVV.